This T cell receptor (beta chain) came from a study of shared clonotypes between healthy human individuals. Whole-study results and caveats: In contrast to clonotypes shared by all four donors, non-shared clonotypes had lower generation probabilities.

Germline values: CDR1 MDHEN, CDR2 SYDVKM. This CDR3 is built from 14 residues. Trimming left V 2 bases short and J 7 bases short, with 11 bases between. There were no recent acute infections or vaccinations among the donors, who were healthy HIV-negative adults. From CD4+ cells came CD45RA+ naive and CD45RA-negative memory subsets. Each cell subset's genomic DNA was divided evenly among several immunoSEQ plates. The assay was immunoSEQ multiplex PCR, and TCRdb's table has in-frame clones only and misses some. The sample lists approximately 1,000,000 clones, roughly 80% occurring once. This clone was recorded only once. The antigen remains undetermined.

Sequenced material: memory CD4+ T cells from PBMCs. Indicated subset: CD45RA-negative fraction. This sequence was found in a man aged 18 to 29 in good health. Some clones in this sample may be carry-over from other donors' samples. The genes are TRBV28 and TRBJ2-2; weak D call: TRBD2 (6 bases). Here the CDR3 reads CASSLGGTDGELFF. The CDR3 bases are TGTGCCAGCAGTTTAGGAGGGACCGACGGGGAGCTGTTTTTT.